These T cell receptor beta chains were read from a single sample in a study of PD-1 blockade in mismatch repair-deficient tumors. The protocol was immunoSEQ multiplex PCR, while the TCRdb copy is restricted to in-frame clones and leaves out a portion. The data hold 50,000 or so clones, with 81% observed a single time. The sequences come from peripheral blood, collected approximately 18 weeks after starting pembrolizumab. These receptors were taken from an adult with mismatch repair-deficient cancer. CDR3s include the opening cysteine and the closing phenylalanine or tryptophan. Each record gives: J gene, D gene, clone size, V gene, CDR3 protein, CDR3 DNA. A D gene is named only where the DNA matches it firmly. Rows may omit the clone size; those that give it use once, few, many or a size class.

j_call: TRBJ1-4; d_call: NA; clone_size: NA; v_call: TRBV5-4; cdr3_aa: CASSAGGGGTNEKLFF; cdr3_nt: TGTGCCAGCAGCGCGGGAGGGGGTGGCACTAATGAAAAACTGTTTTTT
j_call: TRBJ2-7; d_call: NA; clone_size: few; v_call: TRBV6-6; cdr3_aa: CATAGSYEQYF; cdr3_nt: TGTGCCACCGCAGGGTCCTACGAGCAGTACTTC
j_call: TRBJ1-2; d_call: TRBD1; clone_size: few; v_call: TRBV30; cdr3_aa: CACTGQVRVGYTF; cdr3_nt: TGTGCCTGCACGGGACAGGTGCGGGTTGGCTACACCTTC
j_call: TRBJ2-1; d_call: NA; clone_size: NA; v_call: TRBV6-5; cdr3_aa: CASSLRGRNNEQFF; cdr3_nt: TGTGCCAGCAGTCTCAGGGGCCGAAACAATGAGCAGTTCTTC
j_call: TRBJ2-4; d_call: NA; clone_size: NA; v_call: TRBV15; cdr3_aa: CATSREGRDTKNIQYF; cdr3_nt: TGTGCCACCAGCAGAGAAGGGAGGGACACTAAAAACATTCAGTACTTC
j_call: TRBJ2-2; d_call: NA; clone_size: NA; v_call: TRBV5-5; cdr3_aa: CASSLEGNTGELFF; cdr3_nt: TGTGCCAGCAGCTTGGAGGGAAACACCGGGGAGCTGTTTTTT
j_call: TRBJ1-1; d_call: TRBD1; clone_size: once; v_call: TRBV19; cdr3_aa: CASSWDRRMNTEAFF; cdr3_nt: TGTGCCAGTAGTTGGGACAGGCGAATGAACACTGAAGCTTTCTTT
j_call: TRBJ2-7; d_call: TRBD1; clone_size: NA; v_call: TRBV5-6; cdr3_aa: CASSPGQGRYEQYF; cdr3_nt: TGTGCCAGCAGCCCCGGACAGGGGAGGTACGAGCAGTACTTC
j_call: TRBJ2-5; d_call: TRBD2; clone_size: NA; v_call: TRBV11-2; cdr3_aa: CASSRLADQETQYF; cdr3_nt: TGTGCCAGCAGTCGACTAGCGGACCAAGAGACCCAGTACTTC
j_call: TRBJ2-2; d_call: NA; clone_size: NA; v_call: TRBV7-9; cdr3_aa: CASSFRWTGELFF; cdr3_nt: TGTGCCAGCAGCTTCCGATGGACCGGGGAGCTGTTTTTT
j_call: TRBJ2-1; d_call: TRBD1; clone_size: NA; v_call: TRBV2; cdr3_aa: CASSEDRGNEQFF; cdr3_nt: TGTGCCAGCAGTGAGGACAGGGGAAATGAGCAGTTCTTC
j_call: TRBJ1-1; d_call: NA; clone_size: NA; v_call: TRBV5-4; cdr3_aa: CASAGQMNTEAFF; cdr3_nt: TGTGCCAGCGCCGGACAGATGAACACTGAAGCTTTCTTT
j_call: TRBJ2-1; d_call: NA; clone_size: few; v_call: TRBV9; cdr3_aa: CASSPPGESYNEQFF; cdr3_nt: TGTGCCAGCAGCCCGCCGGGGGAATCCTACAATGAGCAGTTCTTC
j_call: TRBJ2-2; d_call: TRBD2; clone_size: NA; v_call: TRBV11-2; cdr3_aa: CASSEGGTSGIGELFF; cdr3_nt: TGTGCCAGCAGCGAAGGGGGGACTAGCGGTATCGGGGAGCTGTTTTTT
j_call: TRBJ1-1; d_call: TRBD1; clone_size: NA; v_call: TRBV6-5; cdr3_aa: CASSGVTGGYTEAFF; cdr3_nt: TGTGCCAGCAGTGGAGTGACAGGGGGGTACACTGAAGCTTTCTTT
j_call: TRBJ2-3; d_call: TRBD2; clone_size: NA; v_call: TRBV12-5; cdr3_aa: CASGPINLAGRSTDTQYF; cdr3_nt: TGTGCTAGTGGTCCCATCAACCTAGCGGGCCGTAGCACAGATACGCAGTATTTT
j_call: TRBJ2-1; d_call: NA; clone_size: NA; v_call: TRBV15; cdr3_aa: CATSKGQGYNEQFF; cdr3_nt: TGTGCCACCAGCAAAGGCCAGGGATACAATGAGCAGTTCTTC
j_call: TRBJ2-2; d_call: TRBD2; clone_size: NA; v_call: TRBV2; cdr3_aa: CASRKREYDGELFF; cdr3_nt: TGTGCCAGCAGAAAGCGGGAGTATGACGGGGAGCTGTTTTTT
j_call: TRBJ2-3; d_call: TRBD1; clone_size: NA; v_call: TRBV5-8; cdr3_aa: CASSSGTDPRLDTQYF; cdr3_nt: TGTGCCAGCAGCTCCGGGACAGATCCAAGGTTAGATACGCAGTATTTT
j_call: TRBJ2-5; d_call: TRBD1; clone_size: NA; v_call: TRBV14; cdr3_aa: CASSQTTGFQYF; cdr3_nt: TGTGCCAGCAGCCAGACGACAGGGTTCCAGTACTTC
j_call: TRBJ1-1; d_call: NA; clone_size: NA; v_call: TRBV7-9; cdr3_aa: CASSPVGVATEAFF; cdr3_nt: TGTGCCAGCAGCCCCGTTGGAGTTGCCACTGAAGCTTTCTTT
j_call: TRBJ2-2; d_call: NA; clone_size: NA; v_call: TRBV7-2; cdr3_aa: CASSLAGGYTGELFF; cdr3_nt: TGTGCCAGCAGCTTAGCCGGCGGGTACACCGGGGAGCTGTTTTTT
j_call: TRBJ2-7; d_call: TRBD2; clone_size: NA; v_call: TRBV4-1; cdr3_aa: CASSQDPPSGYRNSYEQYF; cdr3_nt: TGCGCCAGCAGCCAAGATCCGCCTAGCGGCTACCGAAATTCCTACGAGCAGTACTTC
j_call: TRBJ2-7; d_call: NA; clone_size: NA; v_call: TRBV11-2; cdr3_aa: CASSWIAEGEQYF; cdr3_nt: TGTGCCAGCAGCTGGATAGCGGAGGGTGAGCAGTACTTC
j_call: TRBJ2-2; d_call: NA; clone_size: NA; v_call: TRBV19; cdr3_aa: CASSTGTGNTGELFF; cdr3_nt: TGTGCCAGTAGTACAGGAACAGGGAACACCGGGGAGCTGTTTTTT
j_call: TRBJ1-1; d_call: NA; clone_size: once; v_call: TRBV5-1; cdr3_aa: CASNPIKFRLNTEAFF; cdr3_nt: TGCGCCAGCAACCCAATAAAATTTAGATTGAACACTGAAGCTTTCTTT
j_call: TRBJ2-7; d_call: TRBD2; clone_size: NA; v_call: TRBV29-1; cdr3_aa: CSVEYSGRNYEQYF; cdr3_nt: TGCAGCGTTGAGTATAGCGGGAGGAACTACGAGCAGTACTTC
j_call: TRBJ2-2; d_call: TRBD2; clone_size: NA; v_call: TRBV6-1; cdr3_aa: CASTGLAENTGELFF; cdr3_nt: TGTGCCAGCACGGGACTAGCTGAGAACACCGGGGAGCTGTTTTTT
j_call: TRBJ2-3; d_call: TRBD1; clone_size: NA; v_call: TRBV2; cdr3_aa: CATSTFTGGVTDTQYF; cdr3_nt: TGTGCCACCAGCACTTTTACAGGGGGAGTGACAGATACGCAGTATTTT
j_call: TRBJ1-2; d_call: NA; clone_size: NA; v_call: TRBV4-1; cdr3_aa: CASSQVGYWEGGYTF; cdr3_nt: TGCGCCAGCAGCCAAGTCGGTTACTGGGAAGGTGGCTACACCTTC
j_call: TRBJ2-1; d_call: TRBD2; clone_size: NA; v_call: TRBV7-3; cdr3_aa: CASSPLAGVSEQFF; cdr3_nt: TGTGCCAGCAGCCCTCTAGCGGGAGTTTCTGAGCAGTTCTTC
j_call: TRBJ2-5; d_call: NA; clone_size: NA; v_call: TRBV11-3; cdr3_aa: CASSLGDTGGETQYF; cdr3_nt: TGTGCCAGCAGCTTAGGGGACACCGGGGGAGAGACCCAGTACTTC
j_call: TRBJ1-2; d_call: TRBD1; clone_size: once; v_call: TRBV6-6; cdr3_aa: CASSNTGQGNYGYTF; cdr3_nt: TGTGCCAGCAGTAACACGGGACAGGGGAACTATGGCTACACCTTC
j_call: TRBJ2-4; d_call: TRBD2; clone_size: NA; v_call: TRBV6-6; cdr3_aa: CASSYVSGRPQYF; cdr3_nt: TGTGCCAGCAGTTACGTTAGCGGGAGGCCCCAGTACTTC
j_call: TRBJ1-4; d_call: NA; clone_size: NA; v_call: TRBV7-2; cdr3_aa: CASKDRRDEKLFF; cdr3_nt: TGTGCCAGCAAGGACAGACGAGATGAAAAACTGTTTTTT
j_call: TRBJ1-6; d_call: NA; clone_size: NA; v_call: TRBV19; cdr3_aa: CASSPVHYSPLHF; cdr3_nt: TGTGCCAGTAGTCCAGTCCACTATTCACCCCTCCACTTT
j_call: TRBJ2-1; d_call: NA; clone_size: few; v_call: TRBV27; cdr3_aa: CASNTLRRGSSYNEQFF; cdr3_nt: TGTGCCAGCAATACCCTCAGAAGGGGGAGTTCCTACAATGAGCAGTTCTTC
j_call: TRBJ2-7; d_call: NA; clone_size: NA; v_call: TRBV9; cdr3_aa: CASSPGGLEQYF; cdr3_nt: TGTGCCAGCAGCCCTGGCGGGCTCGAGCAGTACTTC
j_call: TRBJ2-5; d_call: NA; clone_size: NA; v_call: TRBV5-1; cdr3_aa: CASSYGGLLQETQYF; cdr3_nt: TGCGCCAGCAGCTACGGCGGACTGCTTCAAGAGACCCAGTACTTC
j_call: TRBJ1-1; d_call: NA; clone_size: NA; v_call: TRBV30; cdr3_aa: CASRGQGGSGTEAFF; cdr3_nt: TGTGCCTCGAGAGGGCAGGGAGGGAGCGGCACTGAAGCTTTCTTT
j_call: TRBJ2-1; d_call: NA; clone_size: NA; v_call: TRBV6-5; cdr3_aa: CASSYHGSSYNEQFF; cdr3_nt: TGTGCCAGCAGTTACCACGGGAGCTCCTACAATGAGCAGTTCTTC
j_call: TRBJ1-2; d_call: NA; clone_size: few; v_call: TRBV4-1; cdr3_aa: CASSQVEGLANYGYTF; cdr3_nt: TGCGCCAGCAGCCAAGTCGAGGGCCTAGCTAACTATGGCTACACCTTC
j_call: TRBJ1-2; d_call: NA; clone_size: few; v_call: TRBV20-1; cdr3_aa: CSARSAYGYTF; cdr3_nt: TGCAGTGCCAGATCAGCCTATGGCTACACCTTC
j_call: TRBJ2-6; d_call: TRBD1; clone_size: few; v_call: TRBV6-1; cdr3_aa: CASSEWRGTGSVGANVLTF; cdr3_nt: TGTGCCAGCAGTGAGTGGAGGGGGACAGGGAGTGTCGGGGCCAACGTCCTGACTTTC
j_call: TRBJ2-7; d_call: TRBD1; clone_size: few; v_call: TRBV7-6; cdr3_aa: CASSPRDSEQYF; cdr3_nt: TGTGCCAGCAGCCCCCGGGACAGCGAGCAGTACTTC
j_call: TRBJ2-7; d_call: TRBD2; clone_size: few; v_call: TRBV11-2; cdr3_aa: CASSLGLAGIKAYEQYF; cdr3_nt: TGTGCCAGCAGCTTAGGACTAGCGGGAATAAAAGCCTACGAGCAGTACTTC
j_call: TRBJ2-6; d_call: NA; clone_size: NA; v_call: TRBV7-3; cdr3_aa: CASSPNSGANVLTF; cdr3_nt: TGTGCCAGCAGCCCTAACTCTGGGGCCAACGTCCTGACTTTC
j_call: TRBJ2-5; d_call: TRBD2; clone_size: once; v_call: TRBV11-3; cdr3_aa: CASSWGGEGETQYF; cdr3_nt: TGTGCCAGCAGCTGGGGGGGAGAGGGAGAGACCCAGTACTTC
j_call: TRBJ2-1; d_call: NA; clone_size: NA; v_call: TRBV11-3; cdr3_aa: CASSLGSNEQFF; cdr3_nt: TGTGCCAGCAGCCTAGGTTCCAATGAGCAGTTCTTC
j_call: TRBJ2-1; d_call: TRBD2; clone_size: NA; v_call: TRBV5-4; cdr3_aa: CASSLGSGSGYEQFF; cdr3_nt: TGTGCCAGCAGCTTGGGTAGCGGGAGTGGGTATGAGCAGTTCTTC
j_call: TRBJ2-7; d_call: NA; clone_size: NA; v_call: TRBV2; cdr3_aa: CASRLGPAGEQYF; cdr3_nt: TGTGCCAGCAGGTTGGGACCAGCGGGCGAGCAGTACTTC
j_call: TRBJ1-1; d_call: NA; clone_size: NA; v_call: TRBV4-1; cdr3_aa: CASSQDAGGDTEAFF; cdr3_nt: TGCGCCAGCAGCCAAGATGCGGGAGGGGACACTGAAGCTTTCTTT
j_call: TRBJ2-7; d_call: NA; clone_size: NA; v_call: TRBV10-3; cdr3_aa: CAISGSNYEQYF; cdr3_nt: TGTGCCATCTCCGGTTCAAACTACGAGCAGTACTTC
j_call: TRBJ1-1; d_call: TRBD1; clone_size: NA; v_call: TRBV19; cdr3_aa: CASSIPGTVSNTEAFF; cdr3_nt: TGTGCCAGTAGTATACCGGGGACAGTATCGAACACTGAAGCTTTCTTT
j_call: TRBJ1-3; d_call: NA; clone_size: NA; v_call: TRBV6-1; cdr3_aa: CASSDWGLSSGNTIYF; cdr3_nt: TGTGCCAGCAGTGACTGGGGCCTTTCCTCTGGAAACACCATATATTTT